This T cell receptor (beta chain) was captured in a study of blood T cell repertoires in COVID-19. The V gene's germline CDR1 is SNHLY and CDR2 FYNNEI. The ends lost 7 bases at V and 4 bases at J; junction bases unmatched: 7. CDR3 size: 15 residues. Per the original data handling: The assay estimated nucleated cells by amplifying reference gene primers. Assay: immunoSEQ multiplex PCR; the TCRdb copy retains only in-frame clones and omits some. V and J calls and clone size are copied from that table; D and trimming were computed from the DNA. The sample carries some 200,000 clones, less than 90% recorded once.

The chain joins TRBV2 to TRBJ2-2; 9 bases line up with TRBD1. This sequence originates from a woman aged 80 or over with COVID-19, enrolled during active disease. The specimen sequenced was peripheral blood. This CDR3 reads CASNNRGPGTGELFF. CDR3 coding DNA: TGTGCCAGCAACAACAGGGGGCCGGGCACCGGGGAGCTGTTTTTT.